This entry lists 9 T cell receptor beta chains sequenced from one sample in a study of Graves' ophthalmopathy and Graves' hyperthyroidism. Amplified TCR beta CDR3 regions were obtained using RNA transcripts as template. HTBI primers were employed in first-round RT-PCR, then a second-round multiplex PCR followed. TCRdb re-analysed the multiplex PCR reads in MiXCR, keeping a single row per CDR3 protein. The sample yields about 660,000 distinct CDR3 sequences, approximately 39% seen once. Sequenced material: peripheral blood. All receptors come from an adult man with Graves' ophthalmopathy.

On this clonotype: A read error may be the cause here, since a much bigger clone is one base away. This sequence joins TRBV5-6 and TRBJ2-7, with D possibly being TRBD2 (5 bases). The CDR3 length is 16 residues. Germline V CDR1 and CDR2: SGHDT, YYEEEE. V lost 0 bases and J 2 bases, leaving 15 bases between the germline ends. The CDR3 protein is CASSLGAAGLPYEQYV. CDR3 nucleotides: TGTGCCAGCAGCTTGGGGGCCGCAGGACTGCCCTACGAGCAGTACGTC.

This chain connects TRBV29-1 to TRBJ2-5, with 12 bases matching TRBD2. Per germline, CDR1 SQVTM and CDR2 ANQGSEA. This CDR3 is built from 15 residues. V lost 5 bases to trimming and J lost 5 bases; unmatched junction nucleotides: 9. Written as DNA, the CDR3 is TGCAGCGTTTACACTAGCGGGGGGCGTGGGGAGACCCAGTACTTC. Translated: CSVYTSGGRGETQYF.

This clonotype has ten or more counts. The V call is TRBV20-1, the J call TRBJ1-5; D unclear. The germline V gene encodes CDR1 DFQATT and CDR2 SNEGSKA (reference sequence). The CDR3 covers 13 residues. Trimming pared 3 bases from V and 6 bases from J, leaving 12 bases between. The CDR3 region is CSARDGLSQPQHF. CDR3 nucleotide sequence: TGCAGTGCTAGGGACGGTCTTAGTCAGCCCCAGCATTTT.

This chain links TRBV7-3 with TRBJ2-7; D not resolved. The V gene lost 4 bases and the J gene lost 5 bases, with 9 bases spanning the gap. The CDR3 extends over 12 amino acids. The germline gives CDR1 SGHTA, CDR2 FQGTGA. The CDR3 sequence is CASSSHRNEQYF. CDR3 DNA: TGTGCCAGCAGCTCCCATAGAAACGAGCAGTACTTC.

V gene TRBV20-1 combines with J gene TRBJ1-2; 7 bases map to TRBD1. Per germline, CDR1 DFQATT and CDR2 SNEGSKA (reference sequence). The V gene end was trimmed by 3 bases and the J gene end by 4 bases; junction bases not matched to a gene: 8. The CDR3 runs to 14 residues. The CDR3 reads CSARHGTEAYGYTF. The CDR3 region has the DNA TGCAGTGCTAGGCACGGGACAGAAGCCTATGGCTACACCTTC.

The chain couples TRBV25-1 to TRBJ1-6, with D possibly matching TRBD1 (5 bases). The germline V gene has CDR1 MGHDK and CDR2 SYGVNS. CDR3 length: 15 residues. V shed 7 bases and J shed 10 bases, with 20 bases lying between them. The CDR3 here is CASIFGGRGGSPLHF. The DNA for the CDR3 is TGTGCCAGCATTTTCGGAGGCCGGGGGGGATCACCCCTCCACTTT.

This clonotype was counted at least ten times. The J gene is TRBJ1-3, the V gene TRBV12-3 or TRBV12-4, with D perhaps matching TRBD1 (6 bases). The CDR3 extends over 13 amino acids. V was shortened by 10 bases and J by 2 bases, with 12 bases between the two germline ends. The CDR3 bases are TGTGCCAACGCCAGGGGAGCTGGAAACACCATATATTTT. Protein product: CANARGAGNTIYF.

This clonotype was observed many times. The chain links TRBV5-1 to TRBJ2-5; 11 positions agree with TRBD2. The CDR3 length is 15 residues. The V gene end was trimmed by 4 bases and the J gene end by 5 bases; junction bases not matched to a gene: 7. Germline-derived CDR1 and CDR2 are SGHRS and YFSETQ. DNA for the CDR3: TGCGCCAGCAGCCCGTCGACTAGCGGGATGGAGACCCAGTACTTC. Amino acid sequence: CASSPSTSGMETQYF.

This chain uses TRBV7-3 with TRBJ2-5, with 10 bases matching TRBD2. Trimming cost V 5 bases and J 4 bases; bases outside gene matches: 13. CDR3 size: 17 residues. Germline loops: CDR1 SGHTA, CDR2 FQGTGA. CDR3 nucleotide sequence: TGTGCCAGCAGCCGCCGGGGGAGCGGGGGGGCCTCAGAGACCCAGTACTTC. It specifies CASSRRGSGGASETQYF.